Below are 32 T cell receptor beta chains sequenced from a single sample in a study of patients and donors after allogeneic stem cell transplantation. From the RT-PCR reads, TCRdb called clonotypes with MiXCR, one entry per CDR3 protein. The top ten clones hold roughly 6% of a sample with about 960,000 distinct CDR3 sequences, more than 15% of them seen once. The sequenced material came from blood, either unsorted or a sorted T cell fraction (not recorded which). All receptors derive from a human donor who was either an allogeneic HSCT recipient or a stem cell or donor lymphocyte infusion donor (not recorded which). It is not recorded whose cells these are; they may come from a transplant donor.

The V and J genes are TRBV29-1 and TRBJ1-2; D remains ambiguous. With 5 bases removed from V and 6 bases from J, the gap between germline ends came to 13 bases. Per the germline V gene, CDR1 is SQVTM and CDR2 is ANQGSEA. This CDR3 comprises 12 residues. In DNA form, the CDR3 reads TGCAGCGTTCCCAGCCGGGGAAATGGCTACACCTTC. Translation gives CSVPSRGNGYTF.

This clonotype came up a few times. The chain carries TRBV20-1 and TRBJ2-3; 12 nucleotides match TRBD2. Germline-derived CDR1 and CDR2 are DFQATT and SNEGSKA (reference sequence). This CDR3 contains 14 residues. V shed 1 base, J shed 6 bases, and the junction held 2 bases outside the gene matches. In DNA, the CDR3 is TGCAGTGCTAGAGTACTAGCGGGAGGTGATACGCAGTATTTT. This codes for CSARVLAGGDTQYF.

This clonotype has more than one count but fewer than ten. The chain combines TRBV20-1 with TRBJ2-3; 11 nucleotides agree with TRBD2. V gave up 4 bases and J gave up 5 bases; unmatched junction bases: 8. CDR1 is DFQATT and CDR2 is SNEGSKA in the germline V gene (reference sequence). This CDR3 is built from 15 residues. The CDR3 spells CSANSGRANLDTQYF. CDR3 in DNA: TGCAGTGCTAATAGCGGGAGGGCCAATCTAGATACGCAGTATTTT.

This clonotype was picked up many times. The CDR3 nucleotides read TGTGCCAGCAGCCTCTTCACAGATACGCAGTATTTT. Its translation: CASSLFTDTQYF. The chain joins TRBV6-2 or TRBV6-3 to TRBJ2-3, with D uncertain. Germline CDR1 reads MNHEY; CDR2 reads SVGEGT. The V gene lost 6 bases and the J gene lost 2 bases, with 6 bases spanning the gap. The CDR3 sequence is 12 residues long.

The gene calls are TRBV27 and TRBJ1-2; D perhaps matches TRBD1 (6 bases). CDR1 is MNHEY and CDR2 is SMNVEV in the germline V gene (reference sequence). The CDR3 runs 14 residues. The V and J ends lost 5 bases and 5 bases respectively, with 15 bases between them. The CDR3 coding sequence is TGTGCCAGCAGTCCCCGGACAGCTGAGTATGGCTACACCTTC. Translation: CASSPRTAEYGYTF.

The rearrangement joins TRBV12-3 or TRBV12-4 to TRBJ2-1; 11 bases line up with TRBD2. This CDR3 comprises 15 residues. J was trimmed by 4 bases and V by 6 bases; bases with no gene match: 5. CDR3 DNA sequence: TGTGCCAGCAGGGATGGGACTAGCGGATACAATGAGCAGTTCTTC. Translated, it gives CASRDGTSGYNEQFF.

A few counts support this clonotype. An end of the junction differs from the germline gene, which may be a read error. The chain couples TRBV12-3 or TRBV12-4 to TRBJ2-3, with D uncertain. The CDR3 runs to 16 residues. Here the CDR3 reads CASSPILGSITDTQFF. CDR3 nucleotides: TGTGCCAGCAGCCCTATTCTGGGATCGATTACAGATACGCAGTTTTTT.

This clonotype has ten or more counts. The J gene is TRBJ1-1, the V gene TRBV12-3 or TRBV12-4, with 8 bases matching TRBD1. The CDR3 covers 15 residues. The V gene end was trimmed by 4 bases and the J gene end by 0 bases; junction bases not matched to a gene: 4. CDR3: CASSSGQAMNTEAFF. In nucleotides, the CDR3 is TGTGCCAGCAGTTCGGGACAGGCCATGAACACTGAAGCTTTCTTT.

The V gene is TRBV5-5, the J gene TRBJ1-1; 11 nucleotides match TRBD1. CDR1 is SGHKS, CDR2 YYEKEE, per germline (reference sequence). The junction had 8 bases not matched to a gene; V was cut back by 4 bases and J by 3 bases. The CDR3 sequence is 16 residues long. Here the CDR3 reads CASSPGQGAWDTEAFF. CDR3 in DNA: TGTGCCAGCAGCCCCGGACAGGGGGCGTGGGACACTGAAGCTTTCTTT.

This chain links TRBV5-6 with TRBJ1-6; D uncertain. Trimming pared 2 bases from V and 10 bases from J, leaving 16 bases between. This CDR3 is built from 15 residues. In germline, CDR1 is SGHDT, CDR2 YYEEEE. The CDR3 reads CASSFTSEKVSPLHF. CDR3 DNA: TGTGCCAGCAGCTTCACGTCCGAGAAGGTGTCACCCCTCCACTTT.

This clonotype was detected only a few times. V usage is TRBV4-2 and J usage is TRBJ2-5; either TRBD1 or TRBD2 may fit D (5 bases each). Deletions cut 1 base from V and 3 bases from J, with 15 bases between. This CDR3 comprises 16 residues. Looked up from germline, CDR1 is LGHNA and CDR2 is YNFKEQ. The chain's CDR3 is CASSQGVHRGEETQYF. The CDR3 nucleotides read TGTGCCAGCAGCCAAGGGGTCCACAGAGGGGAAGAGACCCAGTACTTC.

This clonotype has a handful of counts. V is TRBV20-1 and J is TRBJ1-2; TRBD1 agrees at 7 bases. Per the germline V gene, CDR1 is DFQATT and CDR2 is SNEGSKA (reference sequence). Trimming cost V 4 bases and J 7 bases; bases outside gene matches: 6. CDR3 size: 12 residues. The CDR3 sequence is CSATTGAGGYTF. CDR3 in DNA: TGCAGTGCTACAACAGGGGCCGGTGGCTACACCTTC.

This clonotype has only a few counts. V gene TRBV6-2 or TRBV6-3 combines with J gene TRBJ2-4, with TRBD1 as a possible D gene (5 bases). This CDR3 has 15 amino acids. From germline, CDR1 is MNHEY and CDR2 SVGEGT. V was pared by 2 bases and J by 2 bases, with 10 bases between. The chain's CDR3 is CASSYKGPSKNIQYF. As DNA, the CDR3 is TGTGCCAGCAGTTACAAGGGGCCTTCCAAAAACATTCAGTACTTC.

This clonotype turned up a few times. The J gene is TRBJ1-5, the V gene TRBV12-3 or TRBV12-4, with 10 nucleotides matching TRBD1. Germline trimming cut 7 bases from V and 6 bases from J; bases unmatched to any gene: 9. The CDR3 length is 15 residues. CDR3 sequence reads: CASKIRTGGSQPQHF. The CDR3 DNA reads as TGTGCCAGCAAAATAAGGACAGGGGGGTCTCAGCCCCAGCATTTT.

The CDR3 nucleotides are TGTGCCAGCAGTTTCATGGTGGCTGGGTATGGCTACACCTTC. Protein: CASSFMVAGYGYTF. The chain uses TRBV12-3 or TRBV12-4 and TRBJ1-2; D not certain. Trimming left V 3 bases short and J 5 bases short, with 13 bases between. This CDR3 contains 14 residues.

The chain is built from TRBV6-2 or TRBV6-3 and TRBJ1-5; no reliable D call. The CDR3 sequence is 15 residues long. V was clipped by 6 bases and J by 3 bases, with 15 bases between them. The germline V gene encodes CDR1 MNHEY and CDR2 SVGEGT. CDR3 region: CASRSDRVFNQPQHF. The DNA for the CDR3 is TGTGCCAGCAGGTCGGACCGAGTTTTCAATCAGCCCCAGCATTTT.

This clonotype was seen a handful of times. The rearrangement joins TRBV12-3 or TRBV12-4 to TRBJ2-7, with a weak D call TRBD2 (6 bases). Trimming removed 0 bases from V and 0 bases from J, with 9 bases in between. The CDR3 has 15 residues. CDR3 in amino acids: CASSLAGGYSYEQYF. The CDR3 bases are TGTGCCAGCAGTTTAGCGGGGGGTTACTCCTACGAGCAGTACTTC.

This clonotype has just a few counts. The gene calls are TRBV6-2 or TRBV6-3 and TRBJ2-7; TRBD2 matches at 9 bases. V trimming: 6 bases; J trimming: 4 bases; junction bases outside the gene matches: 19. Looked up from germline, CDR1 is MNHEY and CDR2 is SVGEGT. The CDR3 is made up of 18 amino acids. As DNA, the CDR3 is TGTGCCAGCAGCCGTCGGCCCCGTTTTGTGCGGGAGGGGTACGAGCAGTACTTC. Protein: CASSRRPRFVREGYEQYF.

In DNA form, the CDR3 reads TGTGCCAGCAGCTTATTAACAGGGTCCACCGGGGAGCTGTTTTTT. Its translation is CASSLLTGSTGELFF. The chain uses TRBV7-9 and TRBJ2-2, with D perhaps matching TRBD1 (6 bases). Looked up from germline, CDR1 is SEHNR and CDR2 is FQNEAQ (reference sequence). The V and J ends lost 2 bases and 4 bases respectively, with 11 bases between them. The CDR3 has 15 amino acids. Complete variable domain (other parts from reference TRBV7-9 and TRBJ2-2): DTGVSQNPRHKITKRGQNVTFRCDPISEHNRLYWYRQTLGQGPEFLTYFQNEAQLEKSRLLSDRFSAERPKGSFSTLEIQRTEQGDSAMYLCASSLLTGSTGELFFGEGSRLTVL.

The chain couples TRBV12-3 or TRBV12-4 to TRBJ2-1; D remains ambiguous. V was pared by 7 bases and J by 6 bases, with 10 bases between. This CDR3 is built from 12 residues. CDR3 nucleotide sequence: TGTGCCAGCACCCTGTGGGGCAATGAGCAGTTCTTC. Translation gives CASTLWGNEQFF.

In its sample, this clonotype was seen many times. This rearrangement joins TRBV24-1 to TRBJ1-5; tentative D call: TRBD1 (6 bases). Trimming stripped 4 bases from V and 2 bases from J, with 11 bases between. Germline V gene data show CDR1 as KGHDR and CDR2 as SFDVKD. This CDR3 is 15 amino acids long. In DNA, the CDR3 is TGTGCCACCAGTGACCACAGGGCTCGCAATCAGCCCCAGCATTTT. Translation: CATSDHRARNQPQHF.

V and J are TRBV20-1 and TRBJ2-1, with 9 bases matching TRBD2. Germline CDR1 and CDR2: DFQATT and SNEGSKA (reference sequence). V lost 5 bases to trimming and J lost 4 bases; unmatched junction nucleotides: 6. The CDR3 is 14 residues long. CDR3: CSARGTSLYNEQFF. In DNA form, the CDR3 reads TGCAGTGCTCGGGGGACTAGCTTGTACAATGAGCAGTTCTTC.

V usage is TRBV5-1 and J usage is TRBJ2-7; no firm D call. V gave up 2 bases and J gave up 3 bases, with 15 bases separating them. In germline, CDR1 is SGHRS, CDR2 YFSETQ. CDR3 length: 15 residues. CDR3 region: CASSLVSPARYEQYF. The CDR3 DNA reads TGCGCCAGCAGCTTAGTCAGCCCAGCCCGCTACGAGCAGTACTTC.

This rearrangement joins TRBV6-1 to TRBJ2-4; D might be TRBD1 or TRBD2, each matching 5 bases. Germline V gives CDR1 MNHNS, CDR2 SASEGT. The length of the CDR3 is 16 residues. Trimming took 1 base from V and 3 from J, leaving 13 bases between them. The CDR3 loop reads CASSEGTGRSKNIQYF. The CDR3 DNA is TGTGCCAGCAGTGAAGGGACGGGACGGAGCAAAAACATTCAGTACTTC.

This clonotype was found many times. The chain uses TRBV12-3 or TRBV12-4 and TRBJ1-4; D remains ambiguous. CDR3 size: 15 residues. V lost 7 bases, J lost 11 bases, and 23 bases lay in between. CDR3 nucleotide sequence: TGTGCCAGCACCGCCCAGGACGGTGGGATGGAGAAACTGTTTTTT. Its translation: CASTAQDGGMEKLFF.

The V call is TRBV12-3 or TRBV12-4, the J call TRBJ2-5; TRBD2 matches at 7 bases. The ends lost 5 bases at V and 5 bases at J; junction bases unmatched: 14. This CDR3 is built from 16 residues. The chain's CDR3 is CASSAVWGRAQETQYF. The CDR3 coding sequence is TGTGCCAGCAGTGCCGTGTGGGGGAGGGCCCAGGAGACCCAGTACTTC.

This clonotype has a handful of counts. The rearrangement joins TRBV29-1 to TRBJ1-5, with D uncertain. The CDR3 sequence is 15 residues long. V lost 4 bases and J 2 bases, leaving 15 bases between the germline ends. Germline CDR1 is SQVTM and CDR2 is ANQGSEA. Here the CDR3 DNA reads TGCAGCGTTGTAAACGGGAGTATGGGCAATCAGCCCCAGCATTTT. It encodes CSVVNGSMGNQPQHF.

This clonotype has at least ten counts. The chain recombines TRBV12-3 or TRBV12-4 with TRBJ2-1; 12 nucleotides line up with TRBD2. Trimming removed 5 bases from V and 6 bases from J; junction bases left unmatched: 8. This CDR3 is built from 16 residues. The CDR3 sequence: CASSRTSGIDPNEQFF. The CDR3 DNA is TGTGCCAGCAGTCGGACTAGCGGGATTGATCCCAATGAGCAGTTCTTC.

This clonotype was recorded many times. V and J are TRBV5-1 and TRBJ2-7, with TRBD1 matching 7 bases. The trim removed 3 bases at V and 2 bases at J, leaving 8 bases unmatched. CDR1 is SGHRS, CDR2 YFSETQ, per germline. This CDR3 is 15 amino acids long. This CDR3 is CASSWGTALTYEQYF. The CDR3 DNA is TGCGCCAGCAGCTGGGGGACAGCTTTAACCTACGAGCAGTACTTC.

The rearrangement joins TRBV19 to TRBJ1-1; D is ambiguous. Germline CDR1 is LNHDA and CDR2 is SQIVND (reference sequence). The CDR3 consists of 16 residues. The V end was cut by 7 bases, the J end by 6 bases, with 24 bases between. In DNA form, the CDR3 reads TGTGCCAGTACCACACGAGGGAGGACCACTGGGGCTGAAGCTTTCTTT. Translation gives CASTTRGRTTGAEAFF.

This clonotype was counted between two and nine times. The chain joins TRBV20-1 to TRBJ2-7; no definite D call. The CDR3 spans 14 residues. Germline lookup yields CDR1 DFQATT and CDR2 SNEGSKA (reference sequence). Trimming pared 4 bases from V and 3 bases from J, leaving 16 bases between. The CDR3 sequence: CSANSRISSYEQYF. In DNA, the CDR3 is TGCAGTGCTAACTCCCGGATATCGAGCTACGAGCAGTACTTC.

The sample holds a few counts of this clonotype. This chain uses TRBV9 with TRBJ2-1, with TRBD2 matching 16 bases. CDR1 is SGDLS, CDR2 YYNGEE, per germline. This CDR3 comprises 17 residues. Unmatched junction bases numbered 1, after V lost 2 bases and J lost 2 bases. For the CDR3, the DNA is TGTGCCAGCAGCGTCGGGACTAGCGGGAGGGCCTACAATGAGCAGTTCTTC. Protein: CASSVGTSGRAYNEQFF.